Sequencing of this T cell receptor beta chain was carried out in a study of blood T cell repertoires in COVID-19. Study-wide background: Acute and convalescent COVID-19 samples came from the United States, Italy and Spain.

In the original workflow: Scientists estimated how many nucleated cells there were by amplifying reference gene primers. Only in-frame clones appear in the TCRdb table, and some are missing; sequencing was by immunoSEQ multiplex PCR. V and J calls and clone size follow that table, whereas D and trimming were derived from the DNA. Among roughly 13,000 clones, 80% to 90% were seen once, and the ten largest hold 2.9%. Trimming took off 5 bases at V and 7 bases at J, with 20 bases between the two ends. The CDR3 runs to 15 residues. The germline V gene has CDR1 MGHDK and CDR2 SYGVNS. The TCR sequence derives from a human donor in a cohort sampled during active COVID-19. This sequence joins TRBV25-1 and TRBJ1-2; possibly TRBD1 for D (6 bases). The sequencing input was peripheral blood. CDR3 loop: CASSKTAGAFRGYTF. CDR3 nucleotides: TGTGCCAGCAGTAAGACAGCGGGGGCATTTCGTGGCTACACCTTC.